The clone carrying this T cell receptor beta chain was counted only a few times. Measured with immunoSEQ multiplex PCR; TCRdb has only the in-frame clones, and not every one. The sample records approximately 300,000 clones, 75% to 90% being singletons. After removal of 0 bases from V and 0 bases from J, the junction contained 2 bases not matched to a gene. From germline, CDR1 is MNHEY and CDR2 SVGAGI. This CDR3 spans 15 amino acids. This record comes from a study of blood T cell repertoires in COVID-19. The receptor was derived from a woman aged 50 to 60 who had recovered from COVID-19. The sample consisted of peripheral blood. The genes are TRBV6-5 and TRBJ2-7; 7 bases agree with TRBD1. The CDR3 spells CASSYSRDSSYEQYF. The DNA for the CDR3 is TGTGCCAGCAGTTACTCGAGGGACAGCTCCTACGAGCAGTACTTC.